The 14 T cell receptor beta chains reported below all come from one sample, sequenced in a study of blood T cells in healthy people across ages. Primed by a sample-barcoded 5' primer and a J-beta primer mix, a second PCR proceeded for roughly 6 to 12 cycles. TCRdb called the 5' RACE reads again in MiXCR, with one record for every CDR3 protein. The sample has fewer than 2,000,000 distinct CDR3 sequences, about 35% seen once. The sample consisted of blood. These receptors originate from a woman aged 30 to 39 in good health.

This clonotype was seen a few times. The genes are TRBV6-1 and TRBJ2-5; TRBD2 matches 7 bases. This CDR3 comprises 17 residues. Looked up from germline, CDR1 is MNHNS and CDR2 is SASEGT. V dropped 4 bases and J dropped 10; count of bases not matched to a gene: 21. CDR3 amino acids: CASSGSTQASGHRIQYF. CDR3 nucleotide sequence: TGTGCCAGCAGTGGGTCCACCCAGGCTAGCGGACACCGTATCCAGTACTTC.

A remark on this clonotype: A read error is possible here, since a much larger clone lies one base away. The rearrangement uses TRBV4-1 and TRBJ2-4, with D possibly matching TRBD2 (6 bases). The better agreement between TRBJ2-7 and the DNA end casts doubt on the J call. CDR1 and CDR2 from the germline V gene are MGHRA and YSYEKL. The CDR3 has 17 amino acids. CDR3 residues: CASSQDRRAIRPYEQYF. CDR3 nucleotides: TGCGCCAGCAGCCAAGATAGGAGGGCGATTCGGCCCTACGAGCAGTACTTC.

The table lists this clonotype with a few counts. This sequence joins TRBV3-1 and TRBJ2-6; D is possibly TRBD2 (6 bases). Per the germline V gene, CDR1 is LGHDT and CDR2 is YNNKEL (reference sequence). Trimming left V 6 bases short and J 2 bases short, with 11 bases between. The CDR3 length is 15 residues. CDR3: CASSPREPGANVLTF. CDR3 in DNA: TGTGCCAGCAGTCCCCGGGAGCCTGGGGCCAACGTCCTGACTTTC.

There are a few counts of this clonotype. CDR3 sequence (DNA): TGTGCCATCAGTCCTGACTTGGCCTATGGCTACACCTTC. Translated, it gives CAISPDLAYGYTF. The rearrangement links TRBV10-3 to TRBJ1-2; D gene uncertain. The V end lost 5 bases, the J end lost 4 bases, and 11 bases lay between the germline ends. Germline loops: CDR1 ENHRY, CDR2 SYGVKD. The CDR3 is 13 residues long.

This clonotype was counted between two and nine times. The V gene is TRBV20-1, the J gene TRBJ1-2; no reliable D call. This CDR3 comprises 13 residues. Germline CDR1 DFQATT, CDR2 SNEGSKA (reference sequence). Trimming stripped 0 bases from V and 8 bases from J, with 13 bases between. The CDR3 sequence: CSARDSGNGGYTF. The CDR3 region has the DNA TGCAGTGCTAGAGATTCTGGAAACGGGGGCTACACCTTC.

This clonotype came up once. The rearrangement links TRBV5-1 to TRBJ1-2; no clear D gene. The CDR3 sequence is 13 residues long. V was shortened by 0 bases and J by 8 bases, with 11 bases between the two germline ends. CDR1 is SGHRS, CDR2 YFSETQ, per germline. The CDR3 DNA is TGCGCCAGCAGCTTGGGCGAATCTGCCGGCTACACCTTC. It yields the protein CASSLGESAGYTF.

This chain's CDR3 is CASRRQGNPYEQYF. The CDR3 DNA is TGTGCCAGCAGGAGACAGGGTAATCCCTACGAGCAGTACTTC. The chain recombines TRBV3-1 with TRBJ2-7, with 7 nucleotides matching TRBD1. This CDR3 is 14 amino acids long. Losses at the gene ends were 6 bases for V and 2 bases for J; bases not matched to a gene: 7. Germline loops: CDR1 LGHDT, CDR2 YNNKEL (reference sequence).

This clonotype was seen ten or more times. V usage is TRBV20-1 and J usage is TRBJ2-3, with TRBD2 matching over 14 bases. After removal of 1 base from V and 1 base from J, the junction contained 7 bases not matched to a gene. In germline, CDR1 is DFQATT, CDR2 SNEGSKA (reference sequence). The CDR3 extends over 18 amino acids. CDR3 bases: TGCAGTGCTAGAGCCGGACTAGCGGGAGGAGTAGGCACAGATACGCAGTATTTT. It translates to CSARAGLAGGVGTDTQYF.

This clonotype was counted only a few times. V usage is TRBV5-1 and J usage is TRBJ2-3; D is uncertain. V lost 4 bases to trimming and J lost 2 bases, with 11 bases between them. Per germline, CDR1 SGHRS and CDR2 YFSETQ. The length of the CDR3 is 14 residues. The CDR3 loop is CASSPDSYTDTQYF. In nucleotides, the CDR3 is TGCGCCAGCAGCCCCGACTCCTACACAGATACGCAGTATTTT.

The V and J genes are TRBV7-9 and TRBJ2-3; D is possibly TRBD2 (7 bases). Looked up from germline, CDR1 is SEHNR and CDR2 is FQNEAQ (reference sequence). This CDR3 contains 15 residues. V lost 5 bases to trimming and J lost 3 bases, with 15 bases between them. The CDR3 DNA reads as TGTGCCAGCAGCACGAGGGGGGGGCGGACAGATACGCAGTATTTT. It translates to CASSTRGGRTDTQYF.

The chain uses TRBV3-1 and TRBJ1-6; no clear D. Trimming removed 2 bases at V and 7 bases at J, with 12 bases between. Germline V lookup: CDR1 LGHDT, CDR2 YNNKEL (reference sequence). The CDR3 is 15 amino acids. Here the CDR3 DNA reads TGTGCCAGCAGCCAACCTCCGGCCCTCAATTCACCCCTCCACTTT. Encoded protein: CASSQPPALNSPLHF.

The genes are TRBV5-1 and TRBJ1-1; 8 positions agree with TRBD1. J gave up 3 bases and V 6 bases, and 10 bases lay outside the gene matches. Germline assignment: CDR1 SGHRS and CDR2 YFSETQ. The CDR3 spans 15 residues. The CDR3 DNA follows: TGCGCCAGCACCGCTGTCGGACAGGGCTACACTGAAGCTTTCTTT. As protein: CASTAVGQGYTEAFF.

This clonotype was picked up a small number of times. Written as DNA, the CDR3 is TGCAGTGCTAGACCCGGCGCAAGCACAGATACGCAGTATTTT. This gives the protein CSARPGASTDTQYF. The chain employs TRBV20-1 and TRBJ2-3; D is unresolved. The V end lost 2 bases, the J end lost 0 bases, and 9 bases lay between the germline ends. Germline CDR1 reads DFQATT; CDR2 reads SNEGSKA (reference sequence). The CDR3 spans 14 residues.

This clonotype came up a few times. As DNA, the CDR3 is TGCGCCAGCAGCTGGAGGACAGGGGACAATGAGCAGTTCTTC. As protein: CASSWRTGDNEQFF. V is TRBV5-1 and J is TRBJ2-1; 9 nucleotides align to TRBD1. The CDR3 sequence is 14 residues long. Germline V gives CDR1 SGHRS, CDR2 YFSETQ. The V segment lost 3 bases and the J segment 5 bases; nucleotides outside the gene matches: 3. The full variable domain, its missing parts supplied by reference TRBV5-1 and TRBJ2-1, is KAGVTQTPRYLIKTRGQQVTLSCSPISGHRSVSWYQQTPGQGLQFLFEYFSETQRNKGNFPGRFSGRQFSNSRSEMNVSTLELGDSALYLCASSWRTGDNEQFFGPGTRLTVL.